This T cell receptor (beta chain) emerged from a study of shared clonotypes between healthy human individuals. Sequenced by immunoSEQ multiplex PCR; TCRdb stores in-frame clones only, minus some. The data contain some 1 million clones, roughly 70% of them singletons. CDR1 SGHDN and CDR2 FVKESK come from the germline V gene. The CDR3 has 15 amino acids. Trimming shortened V by 2 bases and J by 1 base, and 9 bases separated the two germline ends. This sequence was found in a man in his late teens or twenties in good health. The sample was memory CD4+ T cells sorted from blood. As for subset: CD45RA-negative fraction. V usage is TRBV14 and J usage is TRBJ2-1; D is possibly TRBD1 (6 bases). The CDR3 here is CASSQQQGSYNEQFF. CDR3 nucleotide sequence: TGTGCCAGCAGCCAACAGCAGGGGTCCTACAATGAGCAGTTCTTC.